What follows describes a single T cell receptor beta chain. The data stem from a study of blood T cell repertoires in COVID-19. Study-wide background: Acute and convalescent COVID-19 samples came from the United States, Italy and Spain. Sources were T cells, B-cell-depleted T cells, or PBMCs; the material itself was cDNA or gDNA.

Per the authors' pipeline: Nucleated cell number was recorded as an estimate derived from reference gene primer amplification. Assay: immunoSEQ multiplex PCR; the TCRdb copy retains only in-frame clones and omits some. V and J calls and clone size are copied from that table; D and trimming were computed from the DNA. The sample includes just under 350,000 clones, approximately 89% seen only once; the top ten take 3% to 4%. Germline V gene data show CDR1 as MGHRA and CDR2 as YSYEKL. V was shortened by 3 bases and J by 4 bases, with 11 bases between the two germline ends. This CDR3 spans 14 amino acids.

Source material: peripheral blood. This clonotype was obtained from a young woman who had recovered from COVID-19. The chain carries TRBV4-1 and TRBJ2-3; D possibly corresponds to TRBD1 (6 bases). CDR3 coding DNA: TGCGCCAGCAGCCAGCCGGGACACCCAGATACGCAGTATTTT. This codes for CASSQPGHPDTQYF.